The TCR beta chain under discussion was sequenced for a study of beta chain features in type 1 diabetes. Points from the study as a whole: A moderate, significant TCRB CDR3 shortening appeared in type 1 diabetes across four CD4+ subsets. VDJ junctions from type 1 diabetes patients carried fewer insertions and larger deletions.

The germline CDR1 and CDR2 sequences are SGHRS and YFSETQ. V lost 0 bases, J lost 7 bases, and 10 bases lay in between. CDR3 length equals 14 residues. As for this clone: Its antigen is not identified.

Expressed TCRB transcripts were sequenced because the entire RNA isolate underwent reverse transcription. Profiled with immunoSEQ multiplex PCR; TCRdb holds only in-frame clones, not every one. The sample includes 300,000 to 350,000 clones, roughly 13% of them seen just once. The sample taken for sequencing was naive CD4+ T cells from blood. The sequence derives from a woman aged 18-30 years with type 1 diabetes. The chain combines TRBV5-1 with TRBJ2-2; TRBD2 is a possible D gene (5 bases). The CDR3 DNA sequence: TGCGCCAGCAGCTTGGCCGGGAACGTCGGGGAGCTGTTTTTT. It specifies CASSLAGNVGELFF.